Within the sample, the clone carrying this T cell receptor (beta chain) is medium-sized. Its antigen is undetermined. The V gene's germline CDR1 is ENHRY and CDR2 SYGVKD. V lost 0 bases and J lost 1, with 10 bases in between. The CDR3 has 15 amino acids. The record originates from a study of spatial heterogeneity in lung cancer. Whole-study context: Detection consistently yielded more beta chains than alpha chains. An average of more than ten raw reads was observed per unique TCR and UMI combination. Study outcomes and limitations: Expanded tumor TCRs that were ubiquitous appeared in blood more at resection than follow-up.

TCRdb processed the 5' RACE reads anew with MiXCR; each CDR3 protein has one entry. This table holds about 25,000 distinct CDR3 sequences, under 8% found once. The time point is: sample taken at primary tumor resection. Whole RNA from tumor, nontumor lung or frozen PBMC was sequenced unsorted. The cohort: over 70 early-stage, untreated non-small cell lung cancer patients. The sample in question was PBMCs, obtained at surgery. The TCR comes from a male donor with early-stage non-small cell lung cancer. The chain uses TRBV10-3 and TRBJ2-7; D perhaps matches TRBD1 (6 bases). The DNA for the CDR3 is TGTGCCATCAGTGAGTCAGGGACAAAATCCTACGAGCAGTACTTC. It is translated as CAISESGTKSYEQYF.